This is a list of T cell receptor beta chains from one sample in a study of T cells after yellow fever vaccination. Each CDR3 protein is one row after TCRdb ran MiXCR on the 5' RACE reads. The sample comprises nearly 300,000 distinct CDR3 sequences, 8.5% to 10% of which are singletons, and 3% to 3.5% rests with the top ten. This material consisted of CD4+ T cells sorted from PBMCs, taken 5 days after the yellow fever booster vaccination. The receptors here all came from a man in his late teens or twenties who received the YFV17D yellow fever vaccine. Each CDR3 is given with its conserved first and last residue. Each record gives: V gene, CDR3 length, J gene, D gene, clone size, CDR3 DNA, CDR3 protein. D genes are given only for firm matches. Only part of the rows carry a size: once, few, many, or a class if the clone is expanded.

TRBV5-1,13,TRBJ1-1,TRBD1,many,TGCGCCAGCAGCTTGGGACAGGGTGGTGAAGCTTTCTTT,CASSLGQGGEAFF
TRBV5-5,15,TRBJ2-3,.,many,TGTGCCAGCAGCTTGGTCCCTAGTCTTGGAGATACGCAGTATTTT,CASSLVPSLGDTQYF
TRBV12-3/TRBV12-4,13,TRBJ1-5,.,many,TGTGCCAGCAGGCGCCGACAGGATCAGCCCCAGCATTTT,CASRRRQDQPQHF
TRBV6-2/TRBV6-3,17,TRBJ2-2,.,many,TGTGCCAGCAGTTTACCCCCCGGGGCGGGGTACACCGGGGAGCTGTTTTTT,CASSLPPGAGYTGELFF
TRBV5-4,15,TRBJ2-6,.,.,TGTGCCAGCAGCCCTGGTGGGACTGGGGCCAACGTCCTGACTTTC,CASSPGGTGANVLTF
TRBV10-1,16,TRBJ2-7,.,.,TGCGCCAGCAGTGATCCACCGGAGACGTCCTCTGGTGAGCAGTACTTC,CASSDPPETSSGEQYF
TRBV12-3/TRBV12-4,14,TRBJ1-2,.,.,TGTGCCAGCAATTCACAGGGTAGTCTCTATGGCTACACCTTC,CASNSQGSLYGYTF
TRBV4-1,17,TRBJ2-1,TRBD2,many,TGCGCCAGCAGCCGAGGGGGACTAGCGGCCCTAGGTAATGAGCAGTTCTTC,CASSRGGLAALGNEQFF
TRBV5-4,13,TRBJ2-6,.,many,TGTGCCAGCAGCCCCTCTGGGGCCAACGTCCTGACTTTC,CASSPSGANVLTF
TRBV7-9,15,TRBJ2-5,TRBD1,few,TGTGCCAGCAGCTTAGCGGGGGACAGGCCAGAGACCCAGTACTTC,CASSLAGDRPETQYF
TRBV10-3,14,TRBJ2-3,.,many,TGTGCCACCGAGACGGGGGCCCAAACAGATACGCAGTATTTT,CATETGAQTDTQYF
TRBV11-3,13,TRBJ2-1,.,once,TGTGCCAGCAGCGCGAGCTCCTACAATGAGCAGTTCTTC,CASSASSYNEQFF
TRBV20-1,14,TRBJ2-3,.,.,TGCAGTGCTAGAGATCCCAGCGGCGGAGATACGCAGTATTTT,CSARDPSGGDTQYF
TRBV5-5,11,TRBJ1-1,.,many,TGTGCCAGCGGAAGGGGTGGGGAAGCTTTCTTT,CASGRGGEAFF
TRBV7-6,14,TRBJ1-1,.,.,TGTGCCAGCAGCGGAACCACACCGGGCACTGAAGCTTTCTTT,CASSGTTPGTEAFF
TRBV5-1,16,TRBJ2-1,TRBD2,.,TGCGCCAGCAGCTCAGGACTAGCGGATCTACAGAATGAGCAGTTCTTC,CASSSGLADLQNEQFF
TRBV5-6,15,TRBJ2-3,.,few,TGTGCCAGCAGCTTGGTCCAGGGAGCGCCAGATACGCAGTATTTT,CASSLVQGAPDTQYF
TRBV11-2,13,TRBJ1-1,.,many,TGTGCCAGCAGCACGGGCCTCGGAACTGAAGCTTTCTTT,CASSTGLGTEAFF
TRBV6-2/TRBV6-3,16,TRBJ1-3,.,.,TGTGCCAGCAGCCTCCGGGACGGATTCTCTGGAAACACCATATATTTT,CASSLRDGFSGNTIYF
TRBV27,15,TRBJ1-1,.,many,TGTGCCAGCAGTTTATCGAATTTCCAGGGGACTGAAGCTTTCTTT,CASSLSNFQGTEAFF
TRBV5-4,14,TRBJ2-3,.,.,TGTGCCAGCAGCTTGGGGGTGGCGGGGGATACGCAGTATTTT,CASSLGVAGDTQYF
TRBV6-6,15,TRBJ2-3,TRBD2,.,TGTGCCAGCAGTTACTCGATCAGCGGGGGTGATACGCAGTATTTT,CASSYSISGGDTQYF
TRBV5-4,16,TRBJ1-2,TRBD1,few,TGTGCCAGCAGCTCCTATGGACAGGGACTTAACTATGGCTACACCTTC,CASSSYGQGLNYGYTF
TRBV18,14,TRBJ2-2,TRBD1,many,TGCGCCAGCAGCCCAGGGACAGCTACCGGGGAGCTGTTTTTT,CASSPGTATGELFF
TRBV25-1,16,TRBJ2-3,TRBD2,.,TGTGCCAGCAGTGAGCGGCCTAGCGGGGGGGCCGATACGCAGTATTTT,CASSERPSGGADTQYF
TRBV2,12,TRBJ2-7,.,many,TGTGCCAGCAGTGCAAGTTCCTACGAGCAGTACTTC,CASSASSYEQYF
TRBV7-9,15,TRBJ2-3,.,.,TGTGCCAGCAGTTTCCCAGGGACCGGCACAGATACGCAGTATTTT,CASSFPGTGTDTQYF
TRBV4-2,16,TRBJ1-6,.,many,TGTGCCAGCAGCCGATCGACAGGTGCTACTAATTCACCCCTCCACTTT,CASSRSTGATNSPLHF
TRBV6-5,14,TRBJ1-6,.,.,TGTGCCAGCAGTTACGCAGGCTATAATTCACCCCTCCACTTT,CASSYAGYNSPLHF
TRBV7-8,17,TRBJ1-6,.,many,TGTGCCAGCAGCCAATCGACCGGGACGGTAAATAATTCACCCCTCCACTTT,CASSQSTGTVNNSPLHF
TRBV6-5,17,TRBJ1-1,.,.,TGTGCCAGCAGTTACTCCCTACCAGGGTCCACCCGCACTGAAGCTTTCTTT,CASSYSLPGSTRTEAFF
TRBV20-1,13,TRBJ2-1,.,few,TGCAGTGCTAGAGGAGGCAGGGACGAGGAGCAGTTCTTC,CSARGGRDEEQFF
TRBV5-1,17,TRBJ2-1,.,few,TGCGCCAGCAGCCGATACTCCGGTCCTTCCTCCTACAATGAGCAGTTCTTC,CASSRYSGPSSYNEQFF
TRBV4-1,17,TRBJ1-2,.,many,TGCGCCAGCAGCCCCCGGGAAAGACAGCGACCCAACTATGGCTACACCTTC,CASSPRERQRPNYGYTF
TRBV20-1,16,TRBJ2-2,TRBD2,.,TGCAGTGCTAGCGGCCCGGGACTAGGCAACACCGGGGAGCTGTTTTTT,CSASGPGLGNTGELFF
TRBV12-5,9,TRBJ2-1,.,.,TGTGCTCCTCACAATGAGCAGTTCTTC,CAPHNEQFF
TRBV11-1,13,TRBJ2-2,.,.,TGTGCCAGCACCCACGGTGTAACCGGGGAGCTGTTTTTT,CASTHGVTGELFF
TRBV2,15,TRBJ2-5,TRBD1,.,TGTGCCAGCAGTGGGGGACAGGGTCCTCAAGAGACCCAGTACTTC,CASSGGQGPQETQYF
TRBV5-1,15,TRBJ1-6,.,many,TGCGCCAGCAGCCCCGAGGGCCAGGGAAATTCACCCCTCCACTTT,CASSPEGQGNSPLHF
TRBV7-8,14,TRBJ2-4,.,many,TGTGCCAGCAGCTTAGAACGGATCAAAAACATTCAGTACTTC,CASSLERIKNIQYF
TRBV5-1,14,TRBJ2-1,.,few,TGCGCCAGCAGCGCCGGGGGCTACAACAATGAGCAGTTCTTC,CASSAGGYNNEQFF
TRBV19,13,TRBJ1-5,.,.,TGTGCCAGTAGTGCCAGGGGAGATCAGCCCCAGCATTTT,CASSARGDQPQHF
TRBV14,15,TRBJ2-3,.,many,TGTGCCAGCAGCCCCGATTGGACGAGCACAGATACGCAGTATTTT,CASSPDWTSTDTQYF
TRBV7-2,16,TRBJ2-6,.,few,TGTGCCAGCAGCTTAATGAGGTCGGCCGGGGCCAACGTCCTGACTTTC,CASSLMRSAGANVLTF
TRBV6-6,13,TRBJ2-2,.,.,TGTGCCAGCAGTTCCGGGACGGGCTTAGAGCTGTTTTTT,CASSSGTGLELFF
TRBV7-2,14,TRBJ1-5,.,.,TGTGCCAGCAGCTTGGGAGCCTACAATCAGCCCCAGCATTTT,CASSLGAYNQPQHF
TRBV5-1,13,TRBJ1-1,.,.,TGCGCCAGCATCTTAGGGGGTGACCTTCTAGCTTTCTTT,CASILGGDLLAFF
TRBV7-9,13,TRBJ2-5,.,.,TGTGCCAGCGACGGGCAGGACTACCAGACCCAGTACTTC,CASDGQDYQTQYF
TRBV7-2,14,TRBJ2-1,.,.,TGTGCCAGCAGCTTAGATTGGGGTTTCGATGAGCAGTTCTTC,CASSLDWGFDEQFF
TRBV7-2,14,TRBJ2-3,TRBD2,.,TGTGCCAGCAGCCCTGGGACTAGCGGGGGGACGCAGTATTTT,CASSPGTSGGTQYF
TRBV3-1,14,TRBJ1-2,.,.,TGTGCCAGCAGCCAAGATCCCGCGGGGAATGGCTACACCTTC,CASSQDPAGNGYTF
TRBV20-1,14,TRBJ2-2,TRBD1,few,TGCAGTGCTCGGGACAGGGGGGAAACCGGGGAGCTGTTTTTT,CSARDRGETGELFF
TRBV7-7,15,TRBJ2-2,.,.,TGTGCTAGCAGCCGGAACGGGGGCTACACCGGGGAGCTGTTTTTT,CASSRNGGYTGELFF
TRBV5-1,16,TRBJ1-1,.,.,TGCGCCAGCAGCTTTAGCGGAGGCTGGGAAGGAACTGAAGCTTTCTTT,CASSFSGGWEGTEAFF
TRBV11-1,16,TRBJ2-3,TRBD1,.,TGTGCCAGCAGCGGGGGGATGGGACAGGGGGTATATACGCAGTATTTT,CASSGGMGQGVYTQYF